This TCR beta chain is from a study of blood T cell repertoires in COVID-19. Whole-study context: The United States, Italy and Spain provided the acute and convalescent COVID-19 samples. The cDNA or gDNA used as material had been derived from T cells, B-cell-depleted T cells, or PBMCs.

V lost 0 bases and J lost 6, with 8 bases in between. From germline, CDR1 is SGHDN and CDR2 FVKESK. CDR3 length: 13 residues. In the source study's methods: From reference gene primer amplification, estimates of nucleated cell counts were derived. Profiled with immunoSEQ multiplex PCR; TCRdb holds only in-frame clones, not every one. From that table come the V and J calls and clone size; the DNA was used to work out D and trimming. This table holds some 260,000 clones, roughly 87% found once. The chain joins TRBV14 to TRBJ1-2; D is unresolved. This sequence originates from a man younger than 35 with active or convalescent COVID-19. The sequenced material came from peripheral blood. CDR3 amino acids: CASSQDTFDGYTF. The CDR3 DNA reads TGTGCCAGCAGCCAAGATACTTTTGATGGCTACACCTTC.